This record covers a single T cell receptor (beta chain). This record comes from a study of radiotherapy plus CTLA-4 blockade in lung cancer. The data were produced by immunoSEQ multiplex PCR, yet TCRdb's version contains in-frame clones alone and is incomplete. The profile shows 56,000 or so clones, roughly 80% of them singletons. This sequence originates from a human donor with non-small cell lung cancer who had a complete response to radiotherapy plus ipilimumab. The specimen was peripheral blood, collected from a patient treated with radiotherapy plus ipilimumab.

The CDR3 sequence is CASRDRGVVLGELFF. Here the CDR3 DNA reads TGTGCCAGCAGGGACAGGGGAGTGGTTCTAGGGGAGCTGTTTTTT. This chain joins TRBV2 and TRBJ2-2; the match to TRBD1 covers 9 bases. There are 15 residues in the CDR3. From germline, CDR1 is SNHLY and CDR2 FYNNEI. With V trimmed by 6 bases and J by 8 bases, 10 bases remained unmatched.